This TCR beta chain appears in the sequencing data of a study of control samples from healthy donors and cancer patients. The V gene end was trimmed by 2 bases and the J gene end by 9 bases; junction bases not matched to a gene: 7. The CDR3 has 15 residues. Germline assignment: CDR1 SGHTA and CDR2 FQGNSA. The repertoire was sequenced with immunoSEQ multiplex PCR; TCRdb's copy has only in-frame clones and lacks some. Here the sample spans 130,000 or so clones, approximately 87% being singletons. The TCR originated in a man under 40 in good health. The sequenced material came from blood. The chain carries TRBV7-2 and TRBJ1-6; 7 bases are shared with TRBD1. The CDR3 is CASSLSAAGGSPLHF. CDR3 bases: TGTGCCAGCAGCTTAAGTGCGGCAGGGGGTTCACCCCTCCACTTT.